A single sample gave rise to the 24 T cell receptor beta chains below, sequenced in a study of blood T cell repertoires in COVID-19 (dated by TCRdb to the early 2020s). Library generation was performed with the immunoSEQ multiplex PCR assay. Held by TCRdb, this immuneACCESS table contains in-frame sequences only and omits some clones. Under half of the omission traces to an unresolved V gene where checked; the cause of the rest is unknown. The sample yields roughly 200,000 clones; approximately 81% were counted once. The ten largest clones take up about 4.9% of the sample. Sequenced material: peripheral blood. The receptors come from a woman at least 80 years old with acute or convalescent COVID-19.

This clone came up once. This chain uses TRBV5-1 with TRBJ1-6; TRBD1 matches at 7 bases. The germline V gene has CDR1 SGHRS and CDR2 YFSETQ. V was pared by 4 bases and J by 0 bases, with 7 bases of the junction left unmatched. The CDR3 runs to 17 residues. Here the CDR3 reads CASSREGQHSYNSPLHF. The CDR3 DNA follows: TGCGCCAGCAGCCGAGAGGGACAGCACTCCTATAATTCACCCCTCCACTTT.

The rearrangement joins TRBV28 to TRBJ2-3; possible D gene TRBD1, 6 bases. Germline CDR1 is MDHEN and CDR2 is SYDVKM. This CDR3 contains 14 residues. Trimming left V 3 bases short and J 4 bases short, with 11 bases between. The CDR3 DNA is TGTGCCAGCAGTTTCCGTCAGGGGTCAGATACGCAGTATTTT. It encodes CASSFRQGSDTQYF.

The rearrangement links TRBV7-9 to TRBJ2-1; 7 bases agree with TRBD2. The CDR3 consists of 13 residues. Losses at the gene ends were 6 bases for V and 6 bases for J; bases not matched to a gene: 5. The germline V gene encodes CDR1 SEHNR and CDR2 FQNEAQ (reference sequence). Here the CDR3 reads CASRGEGLNEQFF. The CDR3 DNA sequence: TGTGCCAGCAGGGGGGAGGGCCTCAATGAGCAGTTCTTC.

This chain links TRBV7-2 with TRBJ1-1, with 7 bases matching TRBD1. This CDR3 is 15 amino acids long. The junction had 7 bases not matched to a gene; V was cut back by 1 base and J by 5 bases. Germline CDR1 is SGHTA and CDR2 is FQGNSA. CDR3 sequence reads: CASSLVGRGVTEAFF. The CDR3 region has the DNA TGTGCCAGCAGCTTAGTCGGCAGGGGGGTGACTGAAGCTTTCTTT. Complete variable domain (other parts from reference TRBV7-2 and TRBJ1-1): GAGVSQSPSNKVTEKGKDVELRCDPISGHTALYWYRQSLGQGLEFLIYFQGNSAPDKSGLPSDRFSAERTGGSVSTLTIQRTQQEDSAVYLCASSLVGRGVTEAFFGQGTRLTVV.

V and J are TRBV11-2 and TRBJ2-3; 10 nucleotides line up with TRBD2. From germline, CDR1 is SGHAT and CDR2 FQNNGV. The ends lost 5 bases at V and 3 bases at J; junction bases unmatched: 14. The CDR3 is 18 amino acids. The CDR3 nucleotides are TGTGCCAGCAGCCCGAGGTCAGCACTAGCGGGATTAACAGATACGCAGTATTTT. Protein: CASSPRSALAGLTDTQYF. The variable domain in full, completed from reference TRBV11-2 and TRBJ2-3, reads EAGVAQSPRYKIIEKRQSVAFWCNPISGHATLYWYQQILGQGPKLLIQFQNNGVVDDSQLPKDRFSAERLKGVDSTLKIQPAKLEDSAVYLCASSPRSALAGLTDTQYFGPGTRLTVL.

V and J are TRBV9 and TRBJ2-7; 7 nucleotides match TRBD1. Germline V gene data show CDR1 as SGDLS and CDR2 as YYNGEE. This CDR3 has 14 residues. Trimming removed 4 bases from V and 3 bases from J; junction bases left unmatched: 7. CDR3 sequence reads: CASSTDRVSYEQYF. In nucleotides, the CDR3 is TGTGCCAGCAGCACAGACAGGGTCAGCTACGAGCAGTACTTC.

This chain connects TRBV9 to TRBJ1-3; 8 bases agree with TRBD1. This CDR3 is built from 15 residues. CDR1 and CDR2 (germline): SGDLS, YYNGEE. Unmatched junction bases numbered 5, after V lost 3 bases and J lost 3 bases. The CDR3 loop is CASSAQGAFGNTIYF. The CDR3 bases are TGTGCCAGCAGCGCCCAGGGGGCATTTGGAAACACCATATATTTT.

The V call is TRBV19, the J call TRBJ1-5; 7 nucleotides agree with TRBD1. With V trimmed by 4 bases and J by 4 bases, 7 bases remained unmatched. The germline gives CDR1 LNHDA, CDR2 SQIVND (reference sequence). CDR3 length equals 15 residues. CDR3 bases: TGTGCCAGTAGTACCCTGGACAGGAAAAATCAGCCCCAGCATTTT. Amino acid sequence: CASSTLDRKNQPQHF.

The genes are TRBV5-1 and TRBJ2-7; 10 positions match TRBD2. This CDR3 is built from 14 residues. CDR1 and CDR2 (germline): SGHRS, YFSETQ. The V gene end was trimmed by 3 bases and the J gene end by 7 bases; junction bases not matched to a gene: 7. The DNA of the CDR3 is TGCGCCAGCAGCTCTCTAGCGGGAGAGGGTGAGCAGTACTTC. This encodes CASSSLAGEGEQYF.

CDR3 DNA sequence: TGTGCCAGCAGCCGACCCCAGGGGGCAATAGAAGGCTACACCTTC. It translates to CASSRPQGAIEGYTF. The rearrangement links TRBV28 to TRBJ1-2; 8 nucleotides match TRBD1. Looked up from germline, CDR1 is MDHEN and CDR2 is SYDVKM. The CDR3 consists of 15 residues. V dropped 6 bases and J dropped 8; count of bases not matched to a gene: 14.

V is TRBV27 and J is TRBJ2-7, with 8 bases matching TRBD1. Germline CDR1 is MNHEY and CDR2 is SMNVEV (reference sequence). The V segment lost 6 bases and the J segment 3 bases; nucleotides outside the gene matches: 7. The length of the CDR3 is 14 residues. The CDR3 sequence is CASSTSGTGYEQYF. The CDR3 coding sequence is TGTGCCAGCAGCACCTCCGGGACAGGCTACGAGCAGTACTTC.

The chain couples TRBV7-2 to TRBJ2-7; D is undetermined. Trimming removed 8 bases at V and 6 bases at J, with 11 bases between. This CDR3 is 11 amino acids long. Looked up from germline, CDR1 is SGHTA and CDR2 is FQGNSA. CDR3 nucleotides: TGTGCCAGCCGCCTCCAGCGCGAGCAGTACTTC. Protein: CASRLQREQYF.

This clone has only a few counts. The rearrangement uses TRBV2 and TRBJ1-5; TRBD1 is a possible D gene (6 bases). The ends were cut back, 6 bases at V and 0 bases at J, with 9 bases in the middle. Germline V lookup: CDR1 SNHLY, CDR2 FYNNEI. The CDR3 is 14 residues long. In DNA form, the CDR3 reads TGTGCCAGCAGGGACAGATATAGCAATCAGCCCCAGCATTTT. Protein product: CASRDRYSNQPQHF.

The CDR3 loop reads CASSASGGRNEQYF. The CDR3, as DNA: TGTGCCAGCAGTGCAAGCGGGGGTCGAAACGAGCAGTACTTC. This chain links TRBV6-2 or TRBV6-3 with TRBJ2-7; 8 nucleotides match TRBD2. The CDR3 has 14 residues. After removal of 5 bases from V and 5 bases from J, the junction contained 8 bases not matched to a gene. Germline values: CDR1 MNHEY, CDR2 SVGEGT.

CDR3 amino acids: CASSSGGEKLFF. Here the CDR3 DNA reads TGTGCCAGCAGCTCGGGAGGGGAAAAACTGTTTTTT. The chain joins TRBV7-9 to TRBJ1-4; D gene uncertain. The ends were cut back, 4 bases at V and 8 bases at J, with 8 bases in the middle. In germline, CDR1 is SEHNR, CDR2 FQNEAQ (reference sequence). The CDR3 contains 12 residues.

V and J are TRBV28 and TRBJ2-1; D is perhaps TRBD1 (6 bases). Germline V lookup: CDR1 MDHEN, CDR2 SYDVKM. The length of the CDR3 is 16 residues. V was cut by 7 bases and J by 2 bases, with 18 bases left in between. Written as DNA, the CDR3 is TGTGCCAGCACCCAAGAATGGGACATGACCTACAATGAGCAGTTCTTC. Translation gives CASTQEWDMTYNEQFF.

About this clone: Different DNA sequences within this sample yield the same CDR3. The chain recombines TRBV5-1 with TRBJ2-1; no reliable D call. This CDR3 is 13 amino acids long. V was cut by 0 bases and J by 8 bases, with 9 bases left in between. Germline V CDR1 and CDR2: SGHRS, YFSETQ. This chain's CDR3 is CASSLGYSDEQFF. DNA of the CDR3: TGCGCCAGCAGCTTGGGCTACTCCGATGAGCAGTTCTTC. Together with reference TRBV5-1 and TRBJ2-1, the CDR3 gives the full variable domain: KAGVTQTPRYLIKTRGQQVTLSCSPISGHRSVSWYQQTPGQGLQFLFEYFSETQRNKGNFPGRFSGRQFSNSRSEMNVSTLELGDSALYLCASSLGYSDEQFFGPGTRLTVL.

The V and J genes are TRBV2 and TRBJ2-1; TRBD2 matches at 7 bases. Germline CDR1 reads SNHLY; CDR2 reads FYNNEI. The CDR3 consists of 13 residues. Germline trimming cut 6 bases from V and 9 bases from J; bases unmatched to any gene: 8. The CDR3 DNA reads TGTGCCAGCAGCGGGGAGGGGTCGGGTGAGCAGTTCTTC. Encoded protein: CASSGEGSGEQFF.

The chain has TRBV29-1 and TRBJ1-1; D gene uncertain. The V gene lost 3 bases and the J gene lost 11 bases, with 16 bases spanning the gap. This CDR3 is 12 amino acids long. CDR1 and CDR2 from the germline V gene are SQVTM and ANQGSEA. The CDR3 DNA follows: TGCAGCGTTGATCAGGCCCCTGTTGGCGCTTTCTTT. As protein: CSVDQAPVGAFF.

In this sample, this clone turned up a few times. Mismatch with germline at one junction end may stem from a read error. This sequence joins TRBV18 and TRBJ1-1; D is unclear. The CDR3 consists of 14 residues. Germline values: CDR1 KGHSH, CDR2 LQKENI. The CDR3: CASSPKRMNPEAFF. In nucleotides, the CDR3 is TGTGCCAGCTCACCTAAGAGGATGAACCCTGAAGCTTTCTTT.

The gene calls are TRBV5-8 and TRBJ1-4; possibly TRBD1 for D (6 bases). Germline V gene sequence: CDR1 SGHTS, CDR2 YDEGEE. This CDR3 has 14 residues. Trimming removed 6 bases from V and 14 bases from J, with 23 bases in between. The CDR3 nucleotides are TGTGCCAGCACCCCGCCGGGACACTACCTTCGGCTGTTTTTT. Encoded protein: CASTPPGHYLRLFF. Full variable domain (outside the CDR3, taken from reference TRBV5-8 and TRBJ1-4): EAGVTQSPTHLIKTRGQQATLRCSPISGHTSVYWYQQALGLGLQFLLWYDEGEERNRGNFPPRFSGRQFPNYSSELNVNALELEDSALYLCASTPPGHYLRLFFGSGTQLSVL.

This clone was observed once. The chain employs TRBV27 and TRBJ1-2; D may be TRBD1 (5 bases). The CDR3 loop spans 15 amino acids. The V end was cut by 3 bases, the J end by 4 bases, with 15 bases between. Germline V gene sequence: CDR1 MNHEY, CDR2 SMNVEV (reference sequence). The DNA for the CDR3 is TGTGCCAGCAGTTTGACAGAGCGGGCCAGCTATGGCTACACCTTC. This translates into CASSLTERASYGYTF.

The chain links TRBV9 to TRBJ1-5; D remains unclear. Germline CDR1 SGDLS, CDR2 YYNGEE. V was cut by 2 bases and J by 6 bases, with 9 bases left in between. This CDR3 region has 13 residues. CDR3 sequence: CASSVTVGQPQHF. In DNA form, the CDR3 reads TGTGCCAGCAGCGTTACTGTCGGTCAGCCCCAGCATTTT.

The chain combines TRBV10-3 with TRBJ2-1, with 11 bases fitting TRBD2. CDR1 and CDR2 from the germline V gene are ENHRY and SYGVKD. The CDR3 has 14 residues. V shed 10 bases, J shed 8 bases, and the junction held 10 bases outside the gene matches. CDR3 region: CASQLAGVDYEQFF. The CDR3 coding sequence is TGTGCCAGCCAACTAGCGGGAGTAGACTATGAGCAGTTCTTC.